The TCR beta chain described here comes from a study of cytotoxic CD8 clonotypes in ibrutinib-treated CLL. Study details: The subjects consisted of about eleven relapsed/refractory and 15 treatment-naive individuals, with 17 to 18 IGHV unmutated. After a median roughly a year on treatment (6 to 36), response samples were drawn. A mean of about 250,000 productive templates and approximately 85,000 productive rearrangements was obtained per sample.

This clone was seen only a few times. Its antigen is undetermined. Produced via immunoSEQ multiplex PCR; TCRdb's table is partial and in-frame only. In the table there are about 40,000 clones, about three quarters of which are singletons. This CDR3 spans 10 amino acids. Germline CDR1 reads MDHEN; CDR2 reads SYDVKM. Trimming removed 8 bases at V and 3 bases at J, with 5 bases between. Study-level points and caveats: The clonality rise at ibrutinib response reflected private clonotype expansion.

The gene calls are TRBV28 and TRBJ2-7; possible D gene TRBD2, 5 bases. The input for sequencing was PBMCs, taken at disease progression, from a patient treated with ibrutinib. This clonotype was obtained from a human donor with chronic lymphocytic leukemia. The CDR3 is CASGSYEQYF. CDR3 nucleotide sequence: TGTGCCAGCGGGAGCTACGAGCAGTACTTC.